The 8 T cell receptor beta chains presented below share a single source sample, sequenced in a study of T cells in Graves' hyperthyroidism and ophthalmopathy. RNA transcripts were the template for amplifying TCR beta CDR3 regions. Initially, a first-round RT-PCR of the TCR CDR3 employed the HTBI primer set. TCRdb analysed the multiplex PCR reads with MiXCR anew, one entry per CDR3 protein. The table has about 300,000 distinct CDR3 sequences, roughly 20% seen once. Material: blood. These receptors all stem from a man aged 50 to 60 with Graves' ophthalmopathy.

The genes are TRBV28 and TRBJ2-7; D is uncertain. V was pared by 8 bases and J by 5 bases, with 13 bases between. Germline V gene lookup returns CDR1 MDHEN and CDR2 SYDVKM. The CDR3 spans 12 residues. The CDR3 is CASEAKHDEQYF. For the CDR3, the DNA is TGTGCCAGCGAGGCCAAACACGACGAGCAGTACTTC. Full variable domain (outside the CDR3, taken from reference TRBV28 and TRBJ2-7): DVKVTQSSRYLVKRTGEKVFLECVQDMDHENMFWYRQDPGLGLRLIYFSYDVKMKEKGDIPEGYSVSREKKERFSLILESASTNQTSMYLCASEAKHDEQYFGPGTRLTVT.

This clonotype appeared many times. The chain carries TRBV27 and TRBJ1-4; no clear D. Germline V gene data show CDR1 as MNHEY and CDR2 as SMNVEV (reference sequence). This CDR3 is built from 15 residues. The ends were cut back, 5 bases at V and 3 bases at J, with 13 bases in the middle. CDR3 loop: CASSNPQDPNEKLFF. The DNA of the CDR3 is TGTGCCAGCAGTAACCCCCAGGATCCTAATGAAAAACTGTTTTTT.

This clonotype was seen many times. V and J are TRBV5-1 and TRBJ2-7; D is ambiguous. Germline V gene lookup returns CDR1 SGHRS and CDR2 YFSETQ. The CDR3 is 14 residues long. V dropped 4 bases and J dropped 0 bases, with 11 bases sitting between them. The CDR3 DNA reads TGCGCCAGCAGCCCTGGGCTGAACTCCTACGAGCAGTACTTC. It codes for CASSPGLNSYEQYF.

This clonotype came up a few times. V gene TRBV20-1 combines with J gene TRBJ1-5; 7 positions agree with TRBD1. Per the germline V gene, CDR1 is DFQATT and CDR2 is SNEGSKA (reference sequence). The CDR3 sequence is 14 residues long. With V trimmed by 3 bases and J by 5 bases, 7 bases remained unmatched. Here the CDR3 reads CSAREGAYHQPQHF. The CDR3 nucleotides read TGCAGTGCTAGGGAGGGGGCCTATCATCAGCCCCAGCATTTT.

This clonotype was seen many times. The chain couples TRBV6-1 to TRBJ1-2, with D perhaps matching TRBD1 (6 bases). Per germline, CDR1 MNHNS and CDR2 SASEGT. The CDR3 is 16 amino acids. V lost 6 bases, J lost 2 bases, and 19 bases lay in between. CDR3 sequence reads: CASSPGTPGPNYGYTF. The CDR3 DNA is TGTGCCAGCAGCCCCGGGACACCGGGGCCGAACTATGGCTACACCTTC.

The sample holds a few counts of this clonotype. The genes are TRBV12-3 or TRBV12-4 and TRBJ1-6; D uncertain. V was pared by 3 bases and J by 9 bases, with 6 bases between. This CDR3 has 12 amino acids. This chain's CDR3 is CASSFKTSPLHF. The CDR3 DNA is TGTGCCAGCAGTTTCAAAACTTCACCCCTCCACTTT.

This clonotype has at least ten counts. The chain combines TRBV6-1 with TRBJ2-7; TRBD1 aligns across 7 bases. The junction had 10 bases not matched to a gene; V was cut back by 5 bases and J by 6 bases. The length of the CDR3 is 14 residues. CDR1 and CDR2 from the germline V gene are MNHNS and SASEGT. CDR3 protein: CASSLGRQGFEQYF. The CDR3 DNA sequence: TGTGCCAGCAGTTTAGGTCGACAGGGTTTCGAGCAGTACTTC.

This clonotype was counted a few times. The rearrangement uses TRBV20-1 and TRBJ2-1; 7 bases agree with TRBD2. J gave up 5 bases and V 0 bases, and 4 bases lay outside the gene matches. Germline V CDR1 and CDR2: DFQATT, SNEGSKA (reference sequence). This CDR3 comprises 14 residues. CDR3 loop: CSARETSRHNEQFF. DNA of the CDR3: TGCAGTGCTAGAGAGACTAGCAGGCACAATGAGCAGTTCTTC.